A single sample is the source of the 20 T cell receptor beta chains below, sequenced in a study of CD4 T cells in relation to SARS-CoV-2 and coronaviruses. Their specific antigens are unknown. The repertoire was sequenced with immunoSEQ multiplex PCR; TCRdb's copy has only in-frame clones and lacks some. The data show around 40,000 clones, over 75% seen once. Sequenced material: naive CD4+ T cells from PBMCs, cultured in vitro. The subset: naive CD4+ T cells isolated by negative enrichment. These receptors were collected from an adult with COVID-19.

J is TRBJ2-3 and V is TRBV4-1, with 9 bases lining up with TRBD2. CDR1 is MGHRA, CDR2 YSYEKL, per germline. The CDR3 contains 19 residues. J gave up 0 bases and V 1 base, and 11 bases lay outside the gene matches. The CDR3 protein is CASSQARGSGSYSTDTQYF. The DNA for the CDR3 is TGCGCCAGCAGCCAAGCAAGGGGTAGCGGGAGTTATAGCACAGATACGCAGTATTTT.

V and J are TRBV28 and TRBJ1-2, with TRBD1 matching 10 bases. The CDR3 spans 15 residues. Germline V gene sequence: CDR1 MDHEN, CDR2 SYDVKM. V trimming: 5 bases; J trimming: 4 bases; junction bases outside the gene matches: 7. The CDR3, as DNA: TGTGCCAGCAGTGGACGGGACAGGGGAAGCTATGGCTACACCTTC. It yields the protein CASSGRDRGSYGYTF.

The chain links TRBV27 to TRBJ2-7, with TRBD1 matching over 9 bases. This CDR3 comprises 16 residues. Trimming removed 2 bases from V and 1 base from J; junction bases left unmatched: 6. CDR1 MNHEY and CDR2 SMNVEV come from the germline V gene (reference sequence). The CDR3 bases are TGTGCCAGCAGTTTAACCAGACAGGGGGATTCCTACGAGCAGTACTTC. Amino acids: CASSLTRQGDSYEQYF.

The genes are TRBV18 and TRBJ2-3; perhaps TRBD2 as D (5 bases). The CDR3 contains 12 residues. Trimming pared 2 bases from V and 6 bases from J, leaving 6 bases between. Germline V gene sequence: CDR1 KGHSH, CDR2 LQKENI. CDR3 amino acids: CASSPSGDTQYF. The CDR3 nucleotides are TGTGCCAGCTCACCATCGGGGGATACGCAGTATTTT. The complete variable domain, with remaining parts taken from reference TRBV18 and TRBJ2-3, reads NAGVMQNPRHLVRRRGQEARLRCSPMKGHSHVYWYRQLPEEGLKFMVYLQKENIIDESGMPKERFSAEFPKEGPSILRIQQVVRGDSAAYFCASSPSGDTQYFGPGTRLTVL.

The chain links TRBV19 to TRBJ1-4; D remains unclear. The CDR3 length is 13 residues. Germline values: CDR1 LNHDA, CDR2 SQIVND (reference sequence). Deletions cut 3 bases from V and 12 bases from J, with 14 bases between. CDR3 nucleotides: TGTGCCAGTAGTATCGGTGTGGGTGTGGAACTGTTTTTT. It specifies CASSIGVGVELFF.

In its sample, this clone was seen once. The chain combines TRBV30 with TRBJ1-6; D might be TRBD1 (5 bases). V was cut by 0 bases and J by 11 bases, with 11 bases left in between. Germline V gives CDR1 GTSNPN, CDR2 SVGIG (reference sequence). The CDR3 totals 13 residues. CDR3 sequence reads: CAWSVTGGTPLHF. CDR3 nucleotide sequence: TGTGCCTGGAGTGTAACCGGGGGTACACCCCTCCACTTT. The whole variable domain, remainder taken from reference TRBV30 and TRBJ1-6, is SQTIHQWPATLVQPVGSPLSLECTVEGTSNPNLYWYRQAAGRGLQLLFYSVGIGQISSEVPQNLSASRPQDRQFILSSKKLLLSDSGFYLCAWSVTGGTPLHFGNGTRLTVT.

The rearrangement uses TRBV27 and TRBJ2-6; no clear D gene. The V gene's germline CDR1 is MNHEY and CDR2 SMNVEV (reference sequence). The length of the CDR3 is 14 residues. V was cut by 2 bases and J by 0 bases, with 2 bases left in between. The CDR3 loop reads CASSLHSGANVLTF. The CDR3 DNA reads TGTGCCAGCAGTTTACACTCTGGGGCCAACGTCCTGACTTTC.

V gene TRBV5-1 combines with J gene TRBJ1-3; 7 nucleotides agree with TRBD1. Germline V gives CDR1 SGHRS, CDR2 YFSETQ. The CDR3 consists of 14 residues. With V trimmed by 4 bases and J by 4 bases, 5 bases remained unmatched. This CDR3 reads CASSPGGSGNTIYF. As DNA, the CDR3 is TGCGCCAGCAGCCCAGGGGGGTCCGGAAACACCATATATTTT.

This clone was seen a few times. The V gene is TRBV6-1, the J gene TRBJ2-1; D call uncertain. V was clipped by 3 bases and J by 7 bases, with 7 bases between them. The CDR3 length is 12 residues. Germline V gene sequence: CDR1 MNHNS, CDR2 SASEGT. The CDR3 DNA reads TGTGCCAGCAGTGATCGGTGGAATGAGCAGTTCTTC. Protein: CASSDRWNEQFF.

This clone appeared a single time. The chain has TRBV5-8 and TRBJ2-1; TRBD1 aligns across 9 bases. CDR1 is SGHTS, CDR2 YDEGEE, per germline. The CDR3 runs to 15 residues. V gave up 4 bases and J gave up 4 bases; unmatched junction bases: 6. CDR3 in DNA: TGTGCCAGCAGCCTAGGGACAGGGTTATACAATGAGCAGTTCTTC. As protein: CASSLGTGLYNEQFF.

The chain combines TRBV7-3 with TRBJ1-2; 10 nucleotides line up with TRBD1. Germline V CDR1 and CDR2: SGHTA, FQGTGA. This CDR3 contains 16 residues. Germline trimming cut 5 bases from V and 8 bases from J; bases unmatched to any gene: 14. CDR3 residues: CASSPTGTGEVRGYTF. The CDR3 bases are TGTGCCAGCAGCCCGACCGGGACAGGGGAGGTCAGAGGCTACACCTTC.

This clone was detected once. The chain has TRBV30 and TRBJ2-2, with D tentatively TRBD2 (5 bases). CDR1 GTSNPN and CDR2 SVGIG come from the germline V gene (reference sequence). V lost 0 bases and J 4 bases, leaving 9 bases between the germline ends. This CDR3 region has 14 residues. The CDR3 here is CAWSVMAGTGELFF. In nucleotides, the CDR3 is TGTGCCTGGAGTGTTATGGCGGGCACCGGGGAGCTGTTTTTT. Based on the CDR3 plus reference TRBV30 and TRBJ2-2, the full variable domain is SQTIHQWPATLVQPVGSPLSLECTVEGTSNPNLYWYRQAAGRGLQLLFYSVGIGQISSEVPQNLSASRPQDRQFILSSKKLLLSDSGFYLCAWSVMAGTGELFFGEGSRLTVL.

V usage is TRBV7-3 and J usage is TRBJ2-5; D is possibly TRBD1 (5 bases). The CDR3 length is 13 residues. V lost 8 bases and J 3 bases, leaving 13 bases between the germline ends. CDR1 SGHTA and CDR2 FQGTGA come from the germline V gene. In nucleotides, the CDR3 is TGTGCCAGCGCTTTTGGGGCCGAAGAGACCCAGTACTTC. It yields the protein CASAFGAEETQYF.

The rearrangement links TRBV5-1 to TRBJ1-1; D is unresolved. CDR1 is SGHRS and CDR2 is YFSETQ in the germline V gene. V was clipped by 0 bases and J by 7 bases, with 10 bases between them. The CDR3 contains 13 residues. The CDR3 spells CASSLETRIEAFF. In nucleotides, the CDR3 is TGCGCCAGCAGCTTGGAAACACGCATTGAAGCTTTCTTT.

This CDR3 reads CASSLGDTITGEQYF. CDR3 in DNA: TGCGCCAGCAGCTTGGGAGACACAATTACGGGGGAGCAGTACTTC. The chain carries TRBV5-1 and TRBJ2-7; tentatively, D is TRBD2 (5 bases). The CDR3 is 15 residues long. Germline CDR1 is SGHRS and CDR2 is YFSETQ. The V and J ends lost 0 bases and 7 bases respectively, with 17 bases between them.

V usage is TRBV28 and J usage is TRBJ2-7; a weak D match, TRBD2 (5 bases). From germline, CDR1 is MDHEN and CDR2 SYDVKM. The CDR3 runs 12 residues. As DNA, the CDR3 is TGTCCCCGGGGTAGTTCTCTCCACGAGCAGTACTTC. The encoded protein is CPRGSSLHEQYF.

The CDR3 sequence is CASSLQTGPYNEQFF. CDR3 bases: TGTGCCAGCAGCCTACAGACAGGCCCATACAATGAGCAGTTCTTC. V and J are TRBV5-5 and TRBJ2-1; perhaps TRBD1 as D (6 bases). Germline V gives CDR1 SGHKS, CDR2 YYEKEE (reference sequence). V was pared by 4 bases and J by 4 bases, with 15 bases between. The CDR3 has 15 residues.

The V call is TRBV11-2, the J call TRBJ2-4, with D perhaps TRBD1 (5 bases). CDR3 size: 13 residues. Trimming took off 1 base at V and 5 bases at J, with 6 bases between the two ends. CDR1 and CDR2 (germline): SGHAT, FQNNGV. The CDR3 loop is CASSLGGENIQYF. In DNA, the CDR3 is TGTGCCAGCAGCTTAGGGGGCGAAAACATTCAGTACTTC. The full variable domain, in which reference TRBV11-2 and TRBJ2-4 provide the parts outside the CDR3, is EAGVAQSPRYKIIEKRQSVAFWCNPISGHATLYWYQQILGQGPKLLIQFQNNGVVDDSQLPKDRFSAERLKGVDSTLKIQPAKLEDSAVYLCASSLGGENIQYFGAGTRLSVL.

V gene TRBV6-5 combines with J gene TRBJ1-4; 7 nucleotides agree with TRBD1. The CDR3 is 11 amino acids. Germline V gene data show CDR1 as MNHEY and CDR2 as SVGAGI. The trim removed 8 bases at V and 15 bases at J, leaving 9 bases unmatched. CDR3 in DNA: TGTGCCAGCCAGAGGGGGCAACGAATGTTTTTT. This codes for CASQRGQRMFF.

The V call is TRBV13, the J call TRBJ2-5; a weak D match, TRBD2 (6 bases). The CDR3 length is 18 residues. V lost 1 base, J lost 0 bases, and 18 bases lay in between. Germline V gene lookup returns CDR1 PRHDT and CDR2 FYEKMQ (reference sequence). The CDR3 here is CASSLERASAGYQETQYF. The CDR3 DNA reads as TGTGCCAGCAGCTTAGAACGGGCTTCCGCGGGGTACCAAGAGACCCAGTACTTC.